This TCR beta chain was sequenced for a study of beta chain features in type 1 diabetes. Study in general: All samples together contributed approximately 100 million sorted cells for examination. Overall study findings and caveats: TCRB repertoires of naive, central memory and Treg cells appeared more similar among patients than among healthy donors. Shorter templates might be favored by PCR, equally in patients and controls.

In the case of this clone: Its target is unknown.

Every bit of the isolated RNA underwent reverse transcription, so sequencing read expressed TCRB transcripts. Only in-frame clones appear in the TCRdb table, and some are missing; sequencing was by immunoSEQ multiplex PCR. The sample records about 900,000 clones, roughly a sixth being singletons. This clonotype was sampled from a woman aged 18 to 35 in good health. What was sequenced was naive CD4+ T cells from blood.

The CDR3 coding sequence is TGTGCCAGCAGGCTGACAGGGGCCAGGGGAGAAAAACTGTTTTTT. Amino acids: CASRLTGARGEKLFF. The chain couples TRBV6-5 to TRBJ1-4, with 8 bases matching TRBD1. This CDR3 comprises 15 residues. J was trimmed by 8 bases and V by 6 bases; bases with no gene match: 11. CDR1 is MNHEY and CDR2 is SVGAGI in the germline V gene.